The 31 T cell receptor beta chains in this list originate from one sample, sequenced in a study of blood T cell repertoires in COVID-19. TCRdb's copy holds only in-frame clones and misses some; the assay was immunoSEQ multiplex PCR. The sample shows 4,000 to 5,000 clones, approximately 76% of them seen only once. Sample: peripheral blood. The receptors were sampled from a human donor in a cohort sampled during active COVID-19.

This sequence joins TRBV19 and TRBJ1-1, with unresolved D. V lost 4 bases to trimming and J lost 5 bases, with 8 bases between them. The germline V gene has CDR1 LNHDA and CDR2 SQIVND (reference sequence). This CDR3 contains 12 residues. DNA for the CDR3: TGTGCCAGTAGTAACCGAGGGACTGAAGCTTTCTTT. Protein: CASSNRGTEAFF.

This sequence joins TRBV5-1 and TRBJ2-5, with 7 bases that match TRBD2. There are 15 residues in the CDR3. The junction had 11 bases not matched to a gene; V was cut back by 4 bases and J by 5 bases. From germline, CDR1 is SGHRS and CDR2 YFSETQ. The CDR3 spells CASSQRVGGGETQYF. The DNA of the CDR3 is TGCGCCAGCAGCCAAAGAGTTGGGGGAGGGGAGACCCAGTACTTC.

The chain's CDR3 is CASGIAGHYEQYF. The CDR3 nucleotides are TGTGCCAGCGGGATAGCGGGCCACTACGAGCAGTACTTC. This chain joins TRBV6-5 and TRBJ2-7; the match to TRBD2 covers 7 bases. Looked up from germline, CDR1 is MNHEY and CDR2 is SVGAGI. The CDR3 length is 13 residues. The trim removed 8 bases at V and 3 bases at J, leaving 7 bases unmatched.

The chain couples TRBV12-3 or TRBV12-4 to TRBJ2-7, with unresolved D. V lost 4 bases to trimming and J lost 3 bases, with 4 bases between them. The CDR3 extends over 11 amino acids. The CDR3 sequence: CASSSGYEQYF. The CDR3 DNA reads as TGTGCCAGCAGTTCGGGCTACGAGCAGTACTTC.

The chain recombines TRBV7-8 with TRBJ1-1; D is uncertain. CDR1 is SGHVS, CDR2 FQNEAQ, per germline. V lost 6 bases and J 5 bases, leaving 13 bases between the germline ends. The CDR3 covers 13 residues. The CDR3 is CASRPSGGTEAFF. The CDR3 DNA follows: TGTGCCAGCAGGCCATCAGGCGGGACTGAAGCTTTCTTT. Full variable domain (remainder filled in from reference TRBV7-8 and TRBJ1-1): GAGVSQSPRYKVAKRGQDVALRCDPISGHVSLFWYQQALGQGPEFLTYFQNEAQLDKSGLPSDRFFAERPEGSVSTLKIQRTQQEDSAVYLCASRPSGGTEAFFGQGTRLTVV.

The chain combines TRBV7-2 with TRBJ2-7; TRBD2 is a possible D gene (5 bases). V lost 4 bases, J lost 7 bases, and 17 bases lay in between. The CDR3 sequence is 14 residues long. The V gene's germline CDR1 is SGHTA and CDR2 FQGNSA. The chain's CDR3 is CASSSRDGVGEQYF. The CDR3 DNA follows: TGTGCCAGCAGCTCGAGGGATGGGGTGGGGGAGCAGTACTTC. Supplemented by reference TRBV7-2 and TRBJ2-7, the full variable domain reads GAGVSQSPSNKVTEKGKDVELRCDPISGHTALYWYRQSLGQGLEFLIYFQGNSAPDKSGLPSDRFSAERTGGSVSTLTIQRTQQEDSAVYLCASSSRDGVGEQYFGPGTRLTVT.

This chain joins TRBV6-5 and TRBJ1-3; D gene uncertain. CDR1 and CDR2 (germline): MNHEY, SVGAGI. With 10 bases removed from V and 2 bases from J, the gap between germline ends came to 18 bases. This CDR3 has 15 amino acids. CDR3 sequence (DNA): TGTGCCACCCCGAGCGACCTTTGGACTGGAAACACCATATATTTT. This gives the protein CATPSDLWTGNTIYF.

The chain is built from TRBV4-3 and TRBJ1-3; D perhaps matches TRBD1 (5 bases). Trimming took 0 bases from V and 2 from J, leaving 11 bases between them. This CDR3 comprises 16 residues. Germline CDR1 and CDR2: LGHNA and YSLEER. In DNA form, the CDR3 reads TGCGCCAGCAGCCAAGACCCCCCGGGGGCTGGAAACACCATATATTTT. Translating gives CASSQDPPGAGNTIYF.

The chain combines TRBV6-2 or TRBV6-3 with TRBJ2-1; 9 bases agree with TRBD2. The J segment lost 7 bases and the V segment lost 4 bases, leaving 8 bases of the junction unmatched. This CDR3 spans 15 amino acids. In germline, CDR1 is MNHEY, CDR2 SVGEGT. The CDR3 loop is CASSFSAGGWNEQFF. Here the CDR3 DNA reads TGTGCCAGCAGTTTCTCTGCGGGGGGGTGGAATGAGCAGTTCTTC.

The gene calls are TRBV7-8 and TRBJ1-2, with 8 nucleotides matching TRBD1. Germline V gene data show CDR1 as SGHVS and CDR2 as FQNEAQ. The CDR3 covers 15 residues. The junction had 12 bases not matched to a gene; V was cut back by 4 bases and J by 8 bases. CDR3 coding DNA: TGTGCCAGCAGCTCTGGGGCCAGGGGGCAGGGCGGCTACACCTTC. This codes for CASSSGARGQGGYTF.

The chain carries TRBV5-1 and TRBJ1-1; 7 positions agree with TRBD1. The CDR3 runs 16 residues. Trimming removed 4 bases from V and 0 bases from J; junction bases left unmatched: 9. Germline lookup yields CDR1 SGHRS and CDR2 YFSETQ. This CDR3 is CASSPGTVGMNTEAFF. The CDR3, as DNA: TGCGCCAGCAGCCCCGGGACAGTGGGAATGAACACTGAAGCTTTCTTT.

This chain links TRBV4-1 with TRBJ2-7, with D unresolved. Germline V gene sequence: CDR1 MGHRA, CDR2 YSYEKL. The CDR3 sequence is 14 residues long. V lost 0 bases, J lost 3 bases, and 9 bases lay in between. In DNA, the CDR3 is TGCGCCAGCAGCCAAGATTCGGTTTACTACGAGCAGTACTTC. This encodes CASSQDSVYYEQYF.

The gene calls are TRBV5-1 and TRBJ2-2; the match to TRBD2 covers 7 bases. The V gene end was trimmed by 1 base and the J gene end by 1 base; junction bases not matched to a gene: 1. CDR1 is SGHRS, CDR2 YFSETQ, per germline. This CDR3 comprises 15 residues. The CDR3 DNA reads as TGCGCCAGCAGCTTGTGGGGGGGGAACACCGGGGAGCTGTTTTTT. This translates into CASSLWGGNTGELFF.

This clone is medium-sized by share. This chain uses TRBV6-5 with TRBJ2-1, with a weak D call TRBD2 (5 bases). The V gene lost 2 bases and the J gene lost 14 bases, with 16 bases spanning the gap. Germline V lookup: CDR1 MNHEY, CDR2 SVGAGI. The length of the CDR3 is 13 residues. As DNA, the CDR3 is TGTGCCAGCAGTTACGAGGGTAATGGCTTTGAGTTCTTC. Translation: CASSYEGNGFEFF.

This sequence joins TRBV12-3 or TRBV12-4 and TRBJ1-2; unclear D gene. This CDR3 has 12 residues. V lost 1 base to trimming and J lost 8 bases, with 8 bases between them. The CDR3 region is CASSLGAAGYTF. Written as DNA, the CDR3 is TGTGCCAGCAGTTTAGGTGCTGCGGGCTACACCTTC.

The rearrangement links TRBV7-2 to TRBJ2-5; 13 positions agree with TRBD2. Losses at the gene ends were 1 base for V and 6 bases for J; bases not matched to a gene: 8. In germline, CDR1 is SGHTA, CDR2 FQGNSA. The length of the CDR3 is 17 residues. Here the CDR3 reads CASSLVWTSGGLKTQYF. CDR3 nucleotide sequence: TGTGCCAGCAGCTTAGTGTGGACTAGCGGGGGCCTGAAGACCCAGTACTTC.

This clone is medium-sized within its sample. The chain carries TRBV6-5 and TRBJ2-5; D not resolved. The ends were cut back, 1 base at V and 5 bases at J, with 14 bases in the middle. Germline V gene sequence: CDR1 MNHEY, CDR2 SVGAGI. The CDR3 loop spans 15 amino acids. The CDR3, as DNA: TGTGCCAGCAGTTACTACCCCCCTCCTCGGGAGACCCAGTACTTC. Amino acid sequence: CASSYYPPPRETQYF.

The chain has TRBV2 and TRBJ1-6, with a possible D match to TRBD1 (6 bases). There are 18 residues in the CDR3. Trimming took off 7 bases at V and 0 bases at J, with 19 bases between the two ends. Germline V gene sequence: CDR1 SNHLY, CDR2 FYNNEI. CDR3 in amino acids: CASTATGTLISYNSPLHF. The CDR3, as DNA: TGTGCCAGCACCGCTACCGGGACACTCATCTCCTATAATTCACCCCTCCACTTT.

The chain is built from TRBV7-3 and TRBJ2-3, with TRBD2 matching 8 bases. V shed 5 bases, J shed 9 bases, and the junction held 4 bases outside the gene matches. The CDR3 runs to 12 residues. Germline CDR1 and CDR2: SGHTA and FQGTGA. Written as DNA, the CDR3 is TGTGCCAGCAGCCCTCGCGGGGGGACGCAGTATTTT. Amino acid sequence: CASSPRGGTQYF.

J is TRBJ2-7 and V is TRBV18; perhaps TRBD2 as D (6 bases). Per the germline V gene, CDR1 is KGHSH and CDR2 is LQKENI. This CDR3 comprises 14 residues. Trimming pared 4 bases from V and 4 bases from J, leaving 14 bases between. The CDR3 DNA follows: TGTGCCAGCTCACGCACCGGGGAGGCGTACGAGCAGTACTTC. It is translated as CASSRTGEAYEQYF.

The chain couples TRBV7-3 to TRBJ2-2; 8 bases line up with TRBD1. CDR3 length: 14 amino acids. Germline V gene lookup returns CDR1 SGHTA and CDR2 FQGTGA. J was trimmed by 5 bases and V by 5 bases; bases with no gene match: 4. CDR3 loop: CASSLTGGTGELFF. CDR3 nucleotide sequence: TGTGCCAGCAGCCTCACAGGGGGTACCGGGGAGCTGTTTTTT.

This chain uses TRBV20-1 with TRBJ2-7, with D hard to call. Looked up from germline, CDR1 is DFQATT and CDR2 is SNEGSKA (reference sequence). CDR3 size: 10 residues. Trimming left V 4 bases short and J 7 bases short, with 8 bases between. CDR3 DNA sequence: TGCAGTGCTACCCTACGGGAGCAGTACTTC. Translated, it gives CSATLREQYF.

This clone was picked up a small number of times. The V and J genes are TRBV6-5 and TRBJ1-5, with D tentatively TRBD1 (5 bases). This CDR3 has 13 residues. Germline V gene lookup returns CDR1 MNHEY and CDR2 SVGAGI. The DNA of the CDR3 is TGTGCAGCGGGGGGGAGTAGCAATCAGCCCCAGCATTTT. It is translated as CAAGGSSNQPQHF.

The chain recombines TRBV19 with TRBJ1-1; D is undetermined. Germline loops: CDR1 LNHDA, CDR2 SQIVND (reference sequence). The V end lost 6 bases, the J end lost 0 bases, and 11 bases lay between the germline ends. The length of the CDR3 is 14 residues. The CDR3 nucleotides read TGTGCCAGTAGCTACGCCTTAATGAACACTGAAGCTTTCTTT. Amino acid sequence: CASSYALMNTEAFF.

The chain uses TRBV6-5 and TRBJ1-2; no reliable D call. The CDR3 runs 15 residues. Germline loops: CDR1 MNHEY, CDR2 SVGAGI. Trimming shortened V by 7 bases and J by 5 bases, and 20 bases separated the two germline ends. In DNA, the CDR3 is TGTGCCAGCATAAGTCGGCCGGGGAACACTTATGGCTACACCTTC. Translating gives CASISRPGNTYGYTF.

The chain joins TRBV7-8 to TRBJ1-1, with 9 positions matching TRBD1. V shed 5 bases, J shed 1 base, and the junction held 8 bases outside the gene matches. The CDR3 consists of 16 residues. Germline-derived CDR1 and CDR2 are SGHVS and FQNEAQ. The CDR3 protein is CASSGTGTGKNTEAFF. CDR3 DNA: TGTGCCAGCAGCGGGACCGGGACAGGGAAGAACACTGAAGCTTTCTTT.

The V and J genes are TRBV30 and TRBJ1-2, with 11 nucleotides matching TRBD1. V lost 4 bases, J lost 7 bases, and 5 bases stayed unmatched. The CDR3 runs to 13 residues. CDR1 and CDR2 from the germline V gene are GTSNPN and SVGIG (reference sequence). The CDR3 sequence is CAWTSGTGGGYTF. The CDR3, as DNA: TGTGCCTGGACATCCGGGACAGGGGGTGGCTACACCTTC.

This clone was detected a few times. The chain recombines TRBV12-3 or TRBV12-4 with TRBJ1-5, with D possibly matching TRBD1 (6 bases). This CDR3 is built from 13 residues. Between the trimmed V and J ends, which lost 3 bases and 8 bases, there was a span of 11 bases. This CDR3 reads CASSFGGGKPQHF. The CDR3 DNA sequence: TGTGCCAGCAGTTTTGGTGGGGGCAAGCCCCAGCATTTT.

DNA of the CDR3: TGTGCCAGCAGTTTGCACAGGAGCTCCTACGAGCAGTACTTC. This sequence encodes CASSLHRSSYEQYF. This chain connects TRBV27 to TRBJ2-7, with D possibly being TRBD1 (5 bases). CDR3 length: 14 amino acids. Germline CDR1 MNHEY, CDR2 SMNVEV (reference sequence). V was clipped by 3 bases and J by 0 bases, with 9 bases between them.

Points on this clone: The DNA is omitted, as the CDR3 cannot be located on it reliably, and the CDR3 follows TCRdb's listing. V usage is TRBV2 and J usage is TRBJ1-2. Per germline, CDR1 SNHLY and CDR2 FYNNEI. The CDR3 length equals 11 residues, ends included. CDR3 sequence: CASSVAAGATF.

This chain joins TRBV2 and TRBJ2-1; no clear D. This CDR3 spans 14 amino acids. V lost 7 bases and J 2 bases, leaving 12 bases between the germline ends. Germline V gives CDR1 SNHLY, CDR2 FYNNEI. CDR3 bases: TGTGCCAGCAAGCCGGTAGCTCCCTACAATGAGCAGTTCTTC. This translates into CASKPVAPYNEQFF. Using reference TRBV2 and TRBJ2-1 for the parts outside the CDR3, the full variable domain is EPEVTQTPSHQVTQMGQEVILRCVPISNHLYFYWYRQILGQKVEFLVSFYNNEISEKSEIFDDQFSVERPDGSNFTLKIRSTKLEDSAMYFCASKPVAPYNEQFFGPGTRLTVL.